The 16 T cell receptor beta chains reported below all come from one sample, sequenced in a study of neurological immune-mediated disorders. The time point here: longitudinal time-point 3. TCRdb passed the 5' RACE reads through MiXCR, listing each CDR3 protein once. The sample yields 85,000 to 110,000 distinct CDR3 sequences, 10% to 12% seen once. Sequencing was done on a sample of PBMCs. The receptors shown here come from a female donor with HTLV-1-associated myelopathy (HAM/TSP).

This clonotype was found many times. The chain couples TRBV5-1 to TRBJ2-6; D unclear. Per germline, CDR1 SGHRS and CDR2 YFSETQ. V was cut by 2 bases and J by 0 bases, with 6 bases left in between. The CDR3 runs to 15 residues. The chain's CDR3 is CASSFGSSGANVLTF. CDR3 coding DNA: TGCGCCAGCAGCTTTGGCTCCTCTGGGGCCAACGTCCTGACTTTC.

This clonotype was counted at least ten times. This chain connects TRBV9 to TRBJ2-2; D gene ambiguous. This CDR3 spans 13 amino acids. Between the trimmed V and J ends, which lost 0 bases and 7 bases, there was a span of 7 bases. The germline V gene encodes CDR1 SGDLS and CDR2 YYNGEE. This chain's CDR3 is CASSVDGVGELFF. DNA of the CDR3: TGTGCCAGCAGCGTAGATGGGGTCGGGGAGCTGTTTTTT.

This clonotype was counted many times. The chain carries TRBV29-1 and TRBJ2-3; TRBD2 aligns across 11 bases. CDR1 SQVTM and CDR2 ANQGSEA come from the germline V gene. CDR3 length: 14 amino acids. The ends lost 7 bases at V and 6 bases at J; junction bases unmatched: 9. The CDR3 DNA reads as TGCAGCGCACTAGCGGGGGCCCGAGCTGATACGCAGTATTTT. Translating it yields CSALAGARADTQYF.

This clonotype was picked up many times. The genes are TRBV20-1 and TRBJ1-6; 7 bases line up with TRBD1. CDR1 is DFQATT and CDR2 is SNEGSKA in the germline V gene (reference sequence). There are 12 residues in the CDR3. With 5 bases clipped from V and 9 bases from J, the junction kept 4 bases outside the gene matches. In nucleotides, the CDR3 is TGCAGTGCTCGACAGGGTGCTTCACCCCTCCACTTT. Its protein is CSARQGASPLHF.

The chain combines TRBV12-3 or TRBV12-4 with TRBJ2-3; the match to TRBD2 covers 12 bases. The CDR3 is made up of 16 amino acids. After removal of 5 bases from V and 7 bases from J, the junction contained 10 bases not matched to a gene. The CDR3 spells CASSNPSGGAGHTQYF. Written as DNA, the CDR3 is TGTGCCAGCAGTAACCCTAGCGGGGGGGCCGGTCATACGCAGTATTTT.

This clonotype was observed many times. The rearrangement uses TRBV20-1 and TRBJ2-1; 9 nucleotides match TRBD2. The V segment lost 3 bases and the J segment 6 bases; nucleotides outside the gene matches: 6. In germline, CDR1 is DFQATT, CDR2 SNEGSKA (reference sequence). The CDR3 is made up of 14 amino acids. CDR3 sequence (DNA): TGCAGTGCTAGTCCCGCGGGAGGGGTCAATGAGCAGTTCTTC. Translating it yields CSASPAGGVNEQFF.

This clonotype showed up many times. The chain employs TRBV20-1 and TRBJ2-3; D possibly corresponds to TRBD2 (5 bases). V was clipped by 6 bases and J by 0 bases, with 13 bases between them. Germline values: CDR1 DFQATT, CDR2 SNEGSKA (reference sequence). The CDR3 runs to 14 residues. Here the CDR3 reads CSAKGRTSTDTQYF. DNA for the CDR3: TGCAGTGCCAAAGGCAGGACTAGCACAGATACGCAGTATTTT.

This clonotype was recorded at least ten times. The J gene is TRBJ2-3, the V gene TRBV10-3; D not resolved. The CDR3 has 12 residues. V was shortened by 0 bases and J by 6 bases, with 4 bases between the two germline ends. In germline, CDR1 is ENHRY, CDR2 SYGVKD. The CDR3 DNA follows: TGTGCCATCAGTGAGTCAACGGATACGCAGTATTTT. Translating it yields CAISESTDTQYF.

This clonotype was observed many times. The chain employs TRBV30 and TRBJ2-5, with 8 bases fitting TRBD1. This CDR3 has 14 residues. Germline V gives CDR1 GTSNPN, CDR2 SVGIG (reference sequence). The V gene end was trimmed by 1 base and the J gene end by 5 bases; junction bases not matched to a gene: 6. CDR3 DNA: TGTGCCTGGAGTGGCGGACAGGGTTCCGAGACCCAGTACTTC. Translated, it gives CAWSGGQGSETQYF.

This sequence joins TRBV20-1 and TRBJ2-7, with D unclear. The germline gives CDR1 DFQATT, CDR2 SNEGSKA (reference sequence). The CDR3 spans 13 residues. V gave up 3 bases and J gave up 3 bases, with 12 bases separating them. CDR3 amino acids: CSARGQLVYEQYF. As DNA, the CDR3 is TGCAGTGCTAGGGGTCAATTAGTCTACGAGCAGTACTTC.

This clonotype showed up many times. The chain uses TRBV2 and TRBJ2-3; maybe TRBD2 (5 bases). Germline loops: CDR1 SNHLY, CDR2 FYNNEI. Deletions cut 6 bases from V and 2 bases from J, with 12 bases between. The CDR3 loop spans 14 amino acids. The CDR3 is CASSTEVITDTQYF. CDR3 DNA: TGTGCCAGCAGCACGGAGGTGATCACAGATACGCAGTATTTT.

The rearrangement joins TRBV7-9 to TRBJ2-2, with 9 bases aligning to TRBD1. V trimming: 7 bases; J trimming: 6 bases; junction bases outside the gene matches: 3. The CDR3 has 13 residues. The germline V gene has CDR1 SEHNR and CDR2 FQNEAQ (reference sequence). The CDR3 reads CASNRQGAGELFF. Written as DNA, the CDR3 is TGTGCCAGCAACCGACAGGGGGCCGGGGAGCTGTTTTTT.

Note on this clonotype: This may stem from a read error, because a much larger clone lies one nucleotide away. V and J are TRBV7-8 and TRBJ2-1, with TRBD2 matching over 11 bases. The length of the CDR3 is 17 residues. CDR1 and CDR2 from the germline V gene are SGHVS and FQNEAQ. CDR3 bases: TGTGCCAGCAGCCTCTACTATAGCGGGGGGGCCTACAATGAGCAGTTATTC. Translation gives CASSLYYSGGAYNEQLF.

This clonotype was seen ten or more times. In DNA, the CDR3 is TGCGCCAGCAGCGCCGGCCCGGGAGGTGAGCAGTTCTTC. It is translated as CASSAGPGGEQFF. The chain uses TRBV5-1 and TRBJ2-1; 7 bases line up with TRBD2. The trim removed 4 bases at V and 9 bases at J, leaving 7 bases unmatched. The CDR3 runs to 13 residues. The germline CDR1 and CDR2 sequences are SGHRS and YFSETQ.

To note about this clonotype: This clone may be a read error of a much larger clone one base away. The rearrangement uses TRBV6-5 and TRBJ2-2, with D hard to call. Between the trimmed V and J ends, which lost 4 bases and 9 bases, there was a span of 9 bases. In germline, CDR1 is MNHEY, CDR2 SVGAGI. The CDR3 totals 12 residues. CDR3 sequence (DNA): TGTGCCAGCAGTTTCTCGGCCCGGGAGCTGTTTTTT. Residues: CASSFSARELFF.

This clonotype was found many times. The chain is built from TRBV20-1 and TRBJ1-1, with TRBD1 as a possible D gene (6 bases). The CDR3 covers 13 residues. V lost 5 bases and J 4 bases, leaving 14 bases between the germline ends. Germline V gene data show CDR1 as DFQATT and CDR2 as SNEGSKA (reference sequence). In DNA form, the CDR3 reads TGCAGTGCTCCCCGGGGGGCCGGCACTGAAGCTTTCTTT. As protein: CSAPRGAGTEAFF.